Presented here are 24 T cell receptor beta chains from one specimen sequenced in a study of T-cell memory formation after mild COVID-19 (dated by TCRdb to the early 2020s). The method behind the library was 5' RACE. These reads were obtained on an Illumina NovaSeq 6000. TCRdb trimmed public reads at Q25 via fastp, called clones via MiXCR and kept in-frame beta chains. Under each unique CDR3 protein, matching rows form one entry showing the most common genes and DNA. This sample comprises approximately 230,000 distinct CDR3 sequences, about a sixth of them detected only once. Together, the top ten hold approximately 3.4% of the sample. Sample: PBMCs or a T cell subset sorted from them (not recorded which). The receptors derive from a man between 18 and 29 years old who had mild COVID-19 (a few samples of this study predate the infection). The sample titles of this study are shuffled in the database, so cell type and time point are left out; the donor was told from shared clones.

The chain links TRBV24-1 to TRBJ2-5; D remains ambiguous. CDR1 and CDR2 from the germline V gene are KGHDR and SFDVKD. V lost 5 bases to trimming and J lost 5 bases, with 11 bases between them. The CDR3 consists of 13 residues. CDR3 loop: CATSVGSGETQYF. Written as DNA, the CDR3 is TGTGCCACCAGTGTAGGGTCCGGTGAGACCCAGTACTTC.

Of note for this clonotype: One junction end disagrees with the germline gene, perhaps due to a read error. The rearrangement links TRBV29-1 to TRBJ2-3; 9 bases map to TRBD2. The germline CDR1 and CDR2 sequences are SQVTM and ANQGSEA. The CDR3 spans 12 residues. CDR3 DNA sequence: TGCAGCTTCGGGACTAGCACGGATACGCAGTATTTT. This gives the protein CSFGTSTDTQYF.

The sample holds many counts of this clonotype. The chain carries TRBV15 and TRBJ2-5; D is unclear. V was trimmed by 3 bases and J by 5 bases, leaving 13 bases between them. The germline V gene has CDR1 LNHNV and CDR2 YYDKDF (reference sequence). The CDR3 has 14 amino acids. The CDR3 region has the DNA TGTGCCACCAGCAGCGACACGAACAAGGAGACCCAGTACTTC. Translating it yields CATSSDTNKETQYF.

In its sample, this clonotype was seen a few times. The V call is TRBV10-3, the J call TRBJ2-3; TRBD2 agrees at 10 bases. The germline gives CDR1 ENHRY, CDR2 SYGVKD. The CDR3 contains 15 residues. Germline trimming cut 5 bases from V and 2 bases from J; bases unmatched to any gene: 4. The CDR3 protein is CAISPTSGVTDTQYF. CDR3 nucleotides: TGTGCCATCAGTCCAACTAGCGGGGTCACAGATACGCAGTATTTT.

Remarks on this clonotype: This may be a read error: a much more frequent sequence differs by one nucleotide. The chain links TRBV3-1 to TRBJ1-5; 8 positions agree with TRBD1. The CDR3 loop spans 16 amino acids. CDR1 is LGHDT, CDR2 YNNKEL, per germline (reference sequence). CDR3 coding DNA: TGTGCCAGCAGCCAGTCCGACAGGGGCTTTGGACAGCACCAGCATTTT. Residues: CASSQSDRGFGQHQHF.

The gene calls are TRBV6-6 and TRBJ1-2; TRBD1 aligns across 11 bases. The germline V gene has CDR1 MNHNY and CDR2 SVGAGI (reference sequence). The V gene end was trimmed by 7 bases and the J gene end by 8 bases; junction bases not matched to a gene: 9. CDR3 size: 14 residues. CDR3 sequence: CASNPGQGAKGYTF. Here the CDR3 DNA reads TGTGCCAGCAACCCTGGACAGGGGGCAAAAGGCTACACCTTC.

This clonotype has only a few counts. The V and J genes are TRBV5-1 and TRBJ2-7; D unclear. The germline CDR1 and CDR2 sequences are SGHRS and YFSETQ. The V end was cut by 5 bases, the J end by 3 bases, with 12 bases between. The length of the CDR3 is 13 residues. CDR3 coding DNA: TGCGCCAGCAGACAAGTGGGCCACTACGAGCAGTACTTC. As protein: CASRQVGHYEQYF.

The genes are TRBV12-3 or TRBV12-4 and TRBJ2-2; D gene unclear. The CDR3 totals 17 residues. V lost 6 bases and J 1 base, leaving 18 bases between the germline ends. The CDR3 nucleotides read TGTGCCAGCAGCCTTCCCGCCGGTTACCTGAACACCGGGGAGCTGTTTTTT. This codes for CASSLPAGYLNTGELFF.

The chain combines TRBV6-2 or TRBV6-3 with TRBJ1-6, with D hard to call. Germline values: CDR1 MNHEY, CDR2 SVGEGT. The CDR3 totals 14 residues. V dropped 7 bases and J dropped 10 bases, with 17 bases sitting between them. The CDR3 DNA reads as TGTGCCAGCAACCTCCTTGGGGTAGGATCACCCCTCCACTTT. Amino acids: CASNLLGVGSPLHF.

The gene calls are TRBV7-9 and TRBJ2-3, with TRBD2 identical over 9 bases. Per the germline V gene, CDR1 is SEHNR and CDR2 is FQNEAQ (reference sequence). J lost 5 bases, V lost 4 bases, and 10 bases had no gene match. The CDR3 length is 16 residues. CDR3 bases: TGTGCCAGCAGCTCTAGGCGGGGGGGCGTTGGAGATACGCAGTATTTT. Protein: CASSSRRGGVGDTQYF.

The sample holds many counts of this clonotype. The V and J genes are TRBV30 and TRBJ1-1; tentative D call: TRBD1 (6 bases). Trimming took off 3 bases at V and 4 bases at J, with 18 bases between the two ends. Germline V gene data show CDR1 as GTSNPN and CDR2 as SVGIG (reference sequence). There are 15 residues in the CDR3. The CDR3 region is CAWSPGGGLGTEAFF. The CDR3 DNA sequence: TGTGCCTGGAGCCCCGGCGGGGGCCTGGGCACTGAAGCTTTCTTT.

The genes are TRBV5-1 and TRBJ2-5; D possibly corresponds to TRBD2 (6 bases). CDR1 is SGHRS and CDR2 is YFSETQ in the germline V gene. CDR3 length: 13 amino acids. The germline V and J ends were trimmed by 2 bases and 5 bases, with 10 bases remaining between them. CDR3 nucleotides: TGCGCCAGCAGCTTCGGGGGAGAGGAGACCCAGTACTTC. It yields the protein CASSFGGEETQYF.

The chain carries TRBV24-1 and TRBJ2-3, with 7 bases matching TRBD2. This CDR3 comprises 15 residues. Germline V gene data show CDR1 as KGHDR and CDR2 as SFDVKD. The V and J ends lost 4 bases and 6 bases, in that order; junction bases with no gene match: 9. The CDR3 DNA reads TGTGCCACCAGTGAGGTAGCCGGTAGCGGGGATACGCAGTATTTT. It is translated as CATSEVAGSGDTQYF.

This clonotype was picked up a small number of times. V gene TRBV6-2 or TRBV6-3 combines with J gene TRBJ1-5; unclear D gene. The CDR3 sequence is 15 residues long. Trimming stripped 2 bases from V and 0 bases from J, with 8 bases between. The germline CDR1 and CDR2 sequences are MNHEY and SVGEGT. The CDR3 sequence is CASSYPQFSNQPQHF. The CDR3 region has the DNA TGTGCCAGCAGTTACCCGCAGTTTAGCAATCAGCCCCAGCATTTT.

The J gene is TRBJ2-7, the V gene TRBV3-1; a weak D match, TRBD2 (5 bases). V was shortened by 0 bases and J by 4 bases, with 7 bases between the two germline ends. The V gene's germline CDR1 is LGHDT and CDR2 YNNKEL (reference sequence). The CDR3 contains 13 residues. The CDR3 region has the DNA TGTGCCAGCAGCCAAGATTCGGGGTACGAGCAGTACGTC. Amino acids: CASSQDSGYEQYV.

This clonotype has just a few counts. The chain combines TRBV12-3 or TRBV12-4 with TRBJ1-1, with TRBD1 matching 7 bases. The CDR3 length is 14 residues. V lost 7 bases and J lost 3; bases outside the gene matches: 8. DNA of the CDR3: TGTGCCAGCAACCTCAGGGGGGGAGACACTGAAGCTTTCTTT. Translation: CASNLRGGDTEAFF.

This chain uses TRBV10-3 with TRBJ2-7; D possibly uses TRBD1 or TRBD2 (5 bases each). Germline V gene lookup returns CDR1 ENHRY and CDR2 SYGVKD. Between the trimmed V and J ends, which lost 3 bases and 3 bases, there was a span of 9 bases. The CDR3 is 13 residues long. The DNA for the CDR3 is TGTGCCATCAGTGAAGGGGACGGCTACGAGCAGTACTTC. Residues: CAISEGDGYEQYF.

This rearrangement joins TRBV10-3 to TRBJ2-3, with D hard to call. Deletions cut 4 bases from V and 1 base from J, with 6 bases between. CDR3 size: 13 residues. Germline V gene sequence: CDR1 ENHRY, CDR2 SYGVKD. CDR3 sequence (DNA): TGTGCCATCAGTGCTGGCGGCACAGATACGCAGTATTTT. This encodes CAISAGGTDTQYF.

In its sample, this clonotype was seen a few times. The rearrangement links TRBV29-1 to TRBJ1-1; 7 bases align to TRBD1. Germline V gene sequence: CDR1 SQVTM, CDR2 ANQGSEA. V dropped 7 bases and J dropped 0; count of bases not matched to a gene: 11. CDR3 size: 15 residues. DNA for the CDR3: TGCAGCGCGAGACAGGGTTGGGGCATGAACACTGAAGCTTTCTTT. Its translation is CSARQGWGMNTEAFF.

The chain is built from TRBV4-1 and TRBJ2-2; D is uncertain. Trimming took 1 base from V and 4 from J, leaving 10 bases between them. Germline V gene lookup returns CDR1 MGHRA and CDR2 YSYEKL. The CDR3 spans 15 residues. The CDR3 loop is CASSQVELITGELFF. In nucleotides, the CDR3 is TGCGCCAGCAGCCAAGTGGAGCTTATCACCGGGGAGCTGTTTTTT.

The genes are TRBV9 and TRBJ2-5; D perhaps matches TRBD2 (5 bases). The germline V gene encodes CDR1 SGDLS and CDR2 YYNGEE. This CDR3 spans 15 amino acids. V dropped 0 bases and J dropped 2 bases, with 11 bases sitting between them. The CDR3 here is CASSVGGLVQETQYF. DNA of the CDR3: TGTGCCAGCAGCGTAGGTGGACTGGTACAAGAGACCCAGTACTTC. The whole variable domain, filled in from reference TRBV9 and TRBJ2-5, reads DSGVTQTPKHLITATGQRVTLRCSPRSGDLSVYWYQQSLDQGLQFLIQYYNGEERAKGNILERFSAQQFPDLHSELNLSSLELGDSALYFCASSVGGLVQETQYFGPGTRLLVL.

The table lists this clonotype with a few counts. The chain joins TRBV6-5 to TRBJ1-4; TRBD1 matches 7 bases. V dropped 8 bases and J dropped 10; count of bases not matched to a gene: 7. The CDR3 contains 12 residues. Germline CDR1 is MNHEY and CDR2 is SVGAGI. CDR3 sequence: CASGQGVRKLFF. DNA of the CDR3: TGTGCCAGCGGCCAGGGGGTGAGAAAACTGTTTTTT.

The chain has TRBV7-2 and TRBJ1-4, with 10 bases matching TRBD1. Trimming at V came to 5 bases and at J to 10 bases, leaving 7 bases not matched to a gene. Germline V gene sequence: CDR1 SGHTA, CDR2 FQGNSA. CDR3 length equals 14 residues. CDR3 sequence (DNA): TGTGCCAGCAGCGTCGACAGGGGGCGCGGAAAACTGTTTTTT. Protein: CASSVDRGRGKLFF.

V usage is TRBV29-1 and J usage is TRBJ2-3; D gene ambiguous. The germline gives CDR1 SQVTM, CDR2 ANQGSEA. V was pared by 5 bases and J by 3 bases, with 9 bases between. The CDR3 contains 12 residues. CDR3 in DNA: TGCAGCGTTCTAGGCTCAACAGATACGCAGTATTTT. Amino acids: CSVLGSTDTQYF.